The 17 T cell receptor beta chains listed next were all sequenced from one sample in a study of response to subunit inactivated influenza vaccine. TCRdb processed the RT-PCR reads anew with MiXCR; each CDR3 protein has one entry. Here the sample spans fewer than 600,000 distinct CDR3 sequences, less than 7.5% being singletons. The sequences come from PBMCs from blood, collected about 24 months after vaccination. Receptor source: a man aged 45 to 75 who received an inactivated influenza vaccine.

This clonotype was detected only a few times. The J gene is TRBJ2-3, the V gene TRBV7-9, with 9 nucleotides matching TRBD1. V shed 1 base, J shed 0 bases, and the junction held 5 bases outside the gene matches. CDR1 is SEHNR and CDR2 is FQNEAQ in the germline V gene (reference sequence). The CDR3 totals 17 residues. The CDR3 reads CASSLGGTGFSTDTQYF. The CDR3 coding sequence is TGTGCCAGCAGCTTAGGGGGGACAGGGTTCAGCACAGATACGCAGTATTTT.

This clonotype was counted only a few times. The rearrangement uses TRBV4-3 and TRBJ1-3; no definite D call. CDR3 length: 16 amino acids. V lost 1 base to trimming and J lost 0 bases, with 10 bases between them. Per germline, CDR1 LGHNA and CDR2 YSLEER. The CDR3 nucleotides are TGCGCCAGCAGCCAAGTCCACGGATCCTCTGGAAACACCATATATTTT. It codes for CASSQVHGSSGNTIYF.

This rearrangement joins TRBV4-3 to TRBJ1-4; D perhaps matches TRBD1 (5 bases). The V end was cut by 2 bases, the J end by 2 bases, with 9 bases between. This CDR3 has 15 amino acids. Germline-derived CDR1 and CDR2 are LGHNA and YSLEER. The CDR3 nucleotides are TGCGCCAGCAGCCAAACACAGGCGACTAATGAAAAACTGTTTTTT. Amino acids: CASSQTQATNEKLFF.

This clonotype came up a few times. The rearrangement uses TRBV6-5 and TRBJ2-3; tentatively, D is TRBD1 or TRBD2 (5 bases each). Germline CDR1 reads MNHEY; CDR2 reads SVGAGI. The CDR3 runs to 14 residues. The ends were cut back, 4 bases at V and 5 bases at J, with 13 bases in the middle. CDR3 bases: TGTGCCAGCAGTTTTGGGACCCCCAGAGATACGCAGTATTTT. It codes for CASSFGTPRDTQYF.

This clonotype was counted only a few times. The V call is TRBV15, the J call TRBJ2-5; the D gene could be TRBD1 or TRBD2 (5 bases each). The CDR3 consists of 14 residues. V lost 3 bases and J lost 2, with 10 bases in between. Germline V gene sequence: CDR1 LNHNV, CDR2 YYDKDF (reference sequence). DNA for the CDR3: TGTGCCACCAGCAGTCGGGACCAACAAGAGACCCAGTACTTC. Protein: CATSSRDQQETQYF.

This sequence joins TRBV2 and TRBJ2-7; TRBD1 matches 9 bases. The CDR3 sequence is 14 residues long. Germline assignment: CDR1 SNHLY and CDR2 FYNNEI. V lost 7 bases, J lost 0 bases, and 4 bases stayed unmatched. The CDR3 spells CASTRDRDSYEQYF. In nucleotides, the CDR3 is TGTGCCAGCACCCGGGACAGGGACTCCTACGAGCAGTACTTC.

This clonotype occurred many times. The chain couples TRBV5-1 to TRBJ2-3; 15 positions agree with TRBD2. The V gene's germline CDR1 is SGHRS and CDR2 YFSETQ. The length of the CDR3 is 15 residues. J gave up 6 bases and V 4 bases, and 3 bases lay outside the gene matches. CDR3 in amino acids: CASSRGLAGGDTQYF. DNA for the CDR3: TGCGCCAGCAGCAGGGGACTAGCGGGAGGCGATACGCAGTATTTT. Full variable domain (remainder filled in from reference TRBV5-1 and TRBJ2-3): KAGVTQTPRYLIKTRGQQVTLSCSPISGHRSVSWYQQTPGQGLQFLFEYFSETQRNKGNFPGRFSGRQFSNSRSEMNVSTLELGDSALYLCASSRGLAGGDTQYFGPGTRLTVL.

The CDR3 loop is CASSIGGGANEQFF. The CDR3 coding sequence is TGCGCCAGTAGTATTGGTGGGGGGGCCAATGAGCAGTTCTTC. This sequence joins TRBV5-1 and TRBJ2-1, with a possible D match to TRBD2 (7 bases). CDR1 and CDR2 (germline): SGHRS, YFSETQ. Trimming removed 8 bases at V and 6 bases at J, with 18 bases between. The CDR3 runs to 14 residues.

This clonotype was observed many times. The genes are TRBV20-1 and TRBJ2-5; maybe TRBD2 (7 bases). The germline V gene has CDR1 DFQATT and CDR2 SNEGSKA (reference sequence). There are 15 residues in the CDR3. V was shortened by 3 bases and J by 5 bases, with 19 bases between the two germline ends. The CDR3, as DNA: TGCAGTGCTAGGGAGGGGGGGGCTCCGGGGGAGACCCAGTACTTC. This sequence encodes CSAREGGAPGETQYF.

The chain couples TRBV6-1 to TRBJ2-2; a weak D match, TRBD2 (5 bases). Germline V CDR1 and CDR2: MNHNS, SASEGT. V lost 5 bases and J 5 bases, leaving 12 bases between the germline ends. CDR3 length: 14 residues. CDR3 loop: CASSIGPGTGELFF. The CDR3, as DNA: TGTGCCAGCAGTATCGGACCGGGGACCGGGGAGCTGTTTTTT.

Written as DNA, the CDR3 is TGTGCCAGCAGCCCCCGGCGGGGCTATAATTCACCCCTCCACTTT. The encoded protein is CASSPRRGYNSPLHF. This rearrangement joins TRBV12-3 or TRBV12-4 to TRBJ1-6; no firm D call. This CDR3 has 15 amino acids. V lost 6 bases to trimming and J lost 3 bases, with 12 bases between them.

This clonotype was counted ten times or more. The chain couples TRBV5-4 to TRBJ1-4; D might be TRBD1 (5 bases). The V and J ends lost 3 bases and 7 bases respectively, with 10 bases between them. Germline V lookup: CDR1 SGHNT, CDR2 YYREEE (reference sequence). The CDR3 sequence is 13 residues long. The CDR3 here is CASSSIGGEKLFF. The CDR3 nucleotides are TGTGCCAGCAGCTCTATCGGGGGTGAAAAACTGTTTTTT.

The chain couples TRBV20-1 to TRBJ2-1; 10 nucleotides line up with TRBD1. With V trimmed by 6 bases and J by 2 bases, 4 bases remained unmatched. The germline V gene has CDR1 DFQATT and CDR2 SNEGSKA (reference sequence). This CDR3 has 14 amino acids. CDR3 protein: CSATGTGAYNEQFF. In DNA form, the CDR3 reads TGCAGTGCCACCGGGACAGGGGCCTACAATGAGCAGTTCTTC.

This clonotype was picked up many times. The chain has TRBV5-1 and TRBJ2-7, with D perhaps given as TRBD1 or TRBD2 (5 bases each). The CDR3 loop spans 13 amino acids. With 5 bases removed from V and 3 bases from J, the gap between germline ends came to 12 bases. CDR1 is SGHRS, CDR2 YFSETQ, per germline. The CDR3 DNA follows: TGCGCCAGCAGTAGGGACCGATTCTACGAGCAGTACTTC. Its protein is CASSRDRFYEQYF.

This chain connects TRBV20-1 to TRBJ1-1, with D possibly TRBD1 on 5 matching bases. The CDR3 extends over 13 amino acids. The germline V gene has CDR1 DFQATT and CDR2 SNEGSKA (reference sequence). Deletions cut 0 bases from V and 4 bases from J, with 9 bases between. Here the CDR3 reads CSAREGGATEAFF. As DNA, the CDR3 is TGCAGTGCTAGAGAGGGTGGGGCCACTGAAGCTTTCTTT.

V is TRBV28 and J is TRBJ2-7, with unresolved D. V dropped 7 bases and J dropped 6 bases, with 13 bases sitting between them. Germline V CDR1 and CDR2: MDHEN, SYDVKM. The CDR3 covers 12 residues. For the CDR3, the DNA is TGTGCCAGCACCCCGGACGTTGGCGAGCAGTACTTC. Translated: CASTPDVGEQYF. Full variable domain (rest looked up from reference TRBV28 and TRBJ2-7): DVKVTQSSRYLVKRTGEKVFLECVQDMDHENMFWYRQDPGLGLRLIYFSYDVKMKEKGDIPEGYSVSREKKERFSLILESASTNQTSMYLCASTPDVGEQYFGPGTRLTVT.

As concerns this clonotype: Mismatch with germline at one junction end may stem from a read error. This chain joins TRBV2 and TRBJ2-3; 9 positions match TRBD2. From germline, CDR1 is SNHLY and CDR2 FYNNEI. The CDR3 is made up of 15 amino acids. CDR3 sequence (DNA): TGTGCCAGCAGCGATCAGGGACTAGCTTCCTCTACGCTGTATTTT. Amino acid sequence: CASSDQGLASSTLYF.